The 15 T cell receptor beta chains presented below share a single source sample, sequenced in a study of Graves' ophthalmopathy and Graves' hyperthyroidism. RNA served as the template for amplifying TCR beta CDR3 regions. First-round RT-PCR used HTBI primers; second-round multiplex PCR followed. TCRdb processed the multiplex PCR reads anew with MiXCR; each CDR3 protein has one entry. The sample contains about half a million distinct CDR3 sequences, approximately 15% of which appear only once. Material: blood. Every receptor here comes from a woman aged 25 to 45 with Graves' ophthalmopathy.

This clonotype turned up a few times. The chain has TRBV18 and TRBJ2-5; 7 bases line up with TRBD1. Germline CDR1 and CDR2: KGHSH and LQKENI. The CDR3 consists of 14 residues. V dropped 3 bases and J dropped 4; count of bases not matched to a gene: 5. The CDR3 here is CASSPTGARETQYF. The CDR3 DNA is TGTGCCAGCTCACCCACAGGGGCCAGAGAGACCCAGTACTTC.

The rearrangement links TRBV6-1 to TRBJ1-5; TRBD1 matches 7 bases. The CDR3 consists of 14 residues. The germline V gene encodes CDR1 MNHNS and CDR2 SASEGT. V shed 7 bases, J shed 2 bases, and the junction held 5 bases outside the gene matches. CDR3 loop: CASKGGAGNQPQHF. The CDR3 DNA reads as TGTGCCAGCAAAGGGGGCGCGGGCAATCAGCCCCAGCATTTT.

There are many counts of this clonotype. This chain links TRBV24-1 with TRBJ2-2, with 9 positions matching TRBD1. Trimming removed 3 bases from V and 1 base from J; junction bases left unmatched: 5. CDR3 length: 17 residues. CDR1 and CDR2 (germline): KGHDR, SFDVKD. CDR3 protein: CATSDLGQGLNTGELFF. The CDR3 DNA reads as TGTGCCACCAGTGATCTGGGACAGGGCCTGAACACCGGGGAGCTGTTTTTT.

This clonotype came up many times. The V and J genes are TRBV4-2 and TRBJ1-2, with D possibly being TRBD1 (5 bases). Germline CDR1 LGHNA, CDR2 YNFKEQ. This CDR3 has 15 residues. V gave up 1 base and J gave up 14 bases, with 23 bases separating them. Here the CDR3 DNA reads TGTGCCAGCAGCCAAGCCACTCCAACCGGGACGGTGATTACCTTC. Translating gives CASSQATPTGTVITF.

As concerns this clonotype: The conserved phenylalanine or tryptophan is not found at the CDR3 terminus, so this likely reflects a read error. V and J are TRBV10-3 and TRBJ1-2; D is possibly TRBD1 (5 bases). Germline CDR1 and CDR2: ENHRY and SYGVKD. CDR3 length equals 14 residues. Trimming took off 6 bases at V and 0 bases at J, with 11 bases between the two ends. The DNA of the CDR3 is TGTGCCATCAGCGGTACGACAGCTAACTATGGCTACACCTAC. Amino acid sequence: CAISGTTANYGYTY.

Only a few counts were recorded for this clonotype. This rearrangement joins TRBV20-1 to TRBJ1-1; D might be TRBD1 (5 bases). The CDR3 length is 16 residues. Trimming removed 4 bases at V and 1 base at J, with 19 bases between. CDR1 and CDR2 from the germline V gene are DFQATT and SNEGSKA (reference sequence). The CDR3 DNA sequence: TGCAGTGCTACCGGGGGGAATCACGAGGGGAACACTGAAGCTTTCTTT. Amino acid sequence: CSATGGNHEGNTEAFF.

There are many counts of this clonotype. CDR3 sequence: CASSESLAGGELFF. In nucleotides, the CDR3 is TGTGCCAGCAGTGAATCCCTGGCGGGCGGGGAGCTGTTTTTT. The V call is TRBV2, the J call TRBJ2-2; tentatively, D is TRBD2 (5 bases). The CDR3 has 14 amino acids. Looked up from germline, CDR1 is SNHLY and CDR2 is FYNNEI. Trimming stripped 2 bases from V and 7 bases from J, with 11 bases between.

This clonotype was found many times. This sequence joins TRBV12-3 or TRBV12-4 and TRBJ1-2; D remains ambiguous. CDR3 size: 13 residues. Trimming cost V 5 bases and J 4 bases, with 11 bases left between them. The CDR3, as DNA: TGTGCCAGCAGTCGATCCGGCGGCTATGGCTACACCTTC. It is translated as CASSRSGGYGYTF.

In its sample, this clonotype was seen a few times. The chain carries TRBV5-1 and TRBJ2-7; no reliable D call. V was cut by 0 bases and J by 3 bases, with 7 bases left in between. The CDR3 has 13 amino acids. Germline assignment: CDR1 SGHRS and CDR2 YFSETQ. CDR3 in amino acids: CASSLEENYEQYF. In DNA form, the CDR3 reads TGCGCCAGCAGCTTGGAGGAGAACTACGAGCAGTACTTC.

This clonotype has a count of ten or more. This chain connects TRBV24-1 to TRBJ2-7; 9 positions match TRBD1. This CDR3 is built from 13 residues. CDR1 KGHDR and CDR2 SFDVKD come from the germline V gene. The J segment lost 3 bases and the V segment lost 4 bases, leaving 0 bases of the junction unmatched. DNA for the CDR3: TGTGCCACCAGTGAGACAGGGGGCTACGAGCAGTACTTC. It yields the protein CATSETGGYEQYF.

A remark on this clonotype: A much larger clone sits a single nucleotide away, making a read error possible. The chain carries TRBV6-5 and TRBJ2-5; 8 bases agree with TRBD1. Germline CDR1 is MNHEY and CDR2 is SVGAGI. This CDR3 comprises 16 residues. The CDR3 protein is CASSNIDRGKQETKYF. DNA for the CDR3: TGTGCCAGCAGTAACATAGACAGGGGAAAACAAGAGACCAAGTACTTC.

This clonotype was picked up a small number of times. The CDR3 sequence is CASRVEGQFNYGYTF. The CDR3 DNA sequence: TGTGCCAGCCGGGTAGAGGGACAGTTTAACTATGGCTACACCTTC. This chain uses TRBV2 with TRBJ1-2; TRBD1 agrees at 7 bases. There are 15 residues in the CDR3. Trimming cost V 8 bases and J 1 base; bases outside gene matches: 10. Germline V gene lookup returns CDR1 SNHLY and CDR2 FYNNEI.

This clonotype occurred a few times. This chain uses TRBV12-3 or TRBV12-4 with TRBJ2-2; a weak D match, TRBD1 (6 bases). The CDR3 sequence is 15 residues long. The V end was cut by 5 bases, the J end by 4 bases, with 14 bases between. The CDR3 bases are TGTGCCAGCAGTCCTACAGGGTTTTTCACCGGGGAGCTGTTTTTT. Translation gives CASSPTGFFTGELFF.

In its sample, this clonotype was seen many times. This chain uses TRBV2 with TRBJ1-2; TRBD1 matches at 10 bases. Germline trimming cut 4 bases from V and 3 bases from J; bases unmatched to any gene: 5. Germline V gene sequence: CDR1 SNHLY, CDR2 FYNNEI. The CDR3 totals 15 residues. This chain's CDR3 is CASSVGQGGDYGYTF. For the CDR3, the DNA is TGTGCCAGCAGTGTCGGACAGGGGGGAGACTATGGCTACACCTTC.

This clonotype was seen ten or more times. The chain carries TRBV6-1 and TRBJ2-7, with D perhaps matching TRBD2 (6 bases). CDR3 length equals 15 residues. Trimming shortened V by 6 bases and J by 3 bases, and 18 bases separated the two germline ends. The germline V gene encodes CDR1 MNHNS and CDR2 SASEGT. CDR3 residues: CASSLSEGGIYEQYF. CDR3 coding DNA: TGTGCCAGCAGCCTCTCAGAGGGCGGGATCTACGAGCAGTACTTC.